This entry lists 4 T cell receptor beta chains sequenced from one sample in a study of shared clonotypes between healthy human individuals. The data were produced by immunoSEQ multiplex PCR, yet TCRdb's version contains in-frame clones alone and is incomplete. This repertoire shows nearly 500,000 clones, approximately 80% found once; its top ten account for approximately 13%. Sequencing was done on a sample of PBMCs. The receptors originated from a middle-aged woman in good health. Some clones in this sample may be carry-over from other donors' samples.

The chain recombines TRBV29-1 with TRBJ2-1; possibly TRBD1 for D (6 bases). The CDR3 loop spans 14 amino acids. Trimming removed 0 bases at V and 7 bases at J, with 13 bases between. The germline CDR1 and CDR2 sequences are SQVTM and ANQGSEA. CDR3 loop: CSVEDLNDRNEQFF. The CDR3 bases are TGCAGCGTTGAAGACTTAAACGACAGGAATGAGCAGTTCTTC.

In this sample, this clone turned up many times. At the DNA level, this CDR3 is encoded by other sequences in the same sample as well. The rearrangement uses TRBV2 and TRBJ2-3; D gene ambiguous. V was clipped by 2 bases and J by 6 bases, with 6 bases between them. The CDR3 is made up of 12 amino acids. Germline V CDR1 and CDR2: SNHLY, FYNNEI. The DNA of the CDR3 is TGTGCCAGCAGTGAATCGGGTGATACGCAGTATTTT. It codes for CASSESGDTQYF.

This chain uses TRBV7-2 with TRBJ1-5; no reliable D call. The V end lost 1 base, the J end lost 5 bases, and 12 bases lay between the germline ends. The CDR3 covers 15 residues. In germline, CDR1 is SGHTA, CDR2 FQGNSA. CDR3 sequence (DNA): TGTGCCAGCAGCTTAGGCGGATTGGAGTATCAGCCCCAGCATTTT. This translates into CASSLGGLEYQPQHF.

This sequence joins TRBV28 and TRBJ2-3; D uncertain. The CDR3 totals 13 residues. In germline, CDR1 is MDHEN, CDR2 SYDVKM. V dropped 5 bases and J dropped 1 base, with 7 bases sitting between them. The CDR3 sequence is CASSPPGTDTQYF. CDR3 sequence (DNA): TGTGCCAGCAGTCCCCCCGGCACAGATACGCAGTATTTT.